The T cell receptor (beta chain) described here comes from a study of siplizumab effects on memory and regulatory T cells. A note on this clone: What it binds is unknown.

Findings and caveats of the study: Reactions containing siplizumab showed mappable alloreactive CD4+ clones averaging approximately 66% Treg-derived, versus 25% to 30% in controls. Naive T cells seemed more diverse than memory cells; they also seemed major alloresponse contributors.

Assays captured about 10^5 TCR templates per sample. This table comes from immunoSEQ multiplex PCR, and its TCRdb copy is limited to in-frame clones, with some not included. Of around 65,000 clones listed, around 80% are singletons. Sequencing used memory CD4+ T cells sorted from blood. This TCR was sampled from a human donor in good health.

The CDR3 loop is CASTASGVGSYEQYF. The CDR3 DNA follows: TGTGCCAGCACCGCTAGCGGAGTGGGCTCCTACGAGCAGTACTTC. V usage is TRBV6-5 and J usage is TRBJ2-7; 7 bases are a match to TRBD2. V trimming: 7 bases; J trimming: 0 bases; junction bases outside the gene matches: 9. Germline V gives CDR1 MNHEY, CDR2 SVGAGI. The CDR3 has 15 residues.